This T cell receptor beta chain was identified during a study of shared clonotypes between healthy human individuals. Study-wide results and limits: Blood was the sole source, and tissue repertoires probably differ.

With regard to this clone: The antigen is unknown.

The CDR3 is 13 amino acids. Germline CDR1 and CDR2: SGHVS and FQNEAQ. V was cut by 4 bases and J by 3 bases, with 10 bases left in between. Method: immunoSEQ multiplex PCR; TCRdb's copy keeps in-frame clones and lacks some. The sample records a few million clones, roughly nine tenths being singletons. The rearrangement joins TRBV7-8 to TRBJ2-7; D is possibly TRBD2 (6 bases). This sequence was found in a young man in good health. Material: naive CD4+ T cells sorted from blood. The subset here: CD45RA+ positively selected. The CDR3 sequence is CASSSRDFYEQYF. Written as DNA, the CDR3 is TGTGCCAGCAGCTCCCGGGACTTCTACGAGCAGTACTTC.